The entry that follows covers one T cell receptor beta chain sequence. Its antigen is currently unknown. This sample was taken from a study of vaccination and CD4 T cells after COVID-19. The V gene lost 1 base and the J gene lost 3 bases, with 19 bases spanning the gap. The CDR3 covers 17 residues. From germline, CDR1 is SGHDT and CDR2 YYEEEE. Cultured CD4+ T cells had their DNA profiled by the Oncomine TCR Beta short-read assay. From cultured CD4+ T cells, genomic DNA was extracted. TCRdb independently ran MiXCR on the PCR reads; one entry per CDR3 protein. Here the sample spans some 13,000 distinct CDR3 sequences, around 40% being singletons. Treatment denoted: approximately 9-day PBMC culture with coronavirus spike peptide pools or control peptides (ViraFEST assay).

J is TRBJ1-1 and V is TRBV5-6, with D unclear. The TCR originated in a human donor who had recovered from COVID-19. The sample consisted of CD4+ T cells from blood, cultured in vitro. The CDR3 DNA reads as TGTGCCAGCAGCTTGTTTAGGGTCGGTGGATCGGACACTGAAGCTTTCTTT. This encodes CASSLFRVGGSDTEAFF.